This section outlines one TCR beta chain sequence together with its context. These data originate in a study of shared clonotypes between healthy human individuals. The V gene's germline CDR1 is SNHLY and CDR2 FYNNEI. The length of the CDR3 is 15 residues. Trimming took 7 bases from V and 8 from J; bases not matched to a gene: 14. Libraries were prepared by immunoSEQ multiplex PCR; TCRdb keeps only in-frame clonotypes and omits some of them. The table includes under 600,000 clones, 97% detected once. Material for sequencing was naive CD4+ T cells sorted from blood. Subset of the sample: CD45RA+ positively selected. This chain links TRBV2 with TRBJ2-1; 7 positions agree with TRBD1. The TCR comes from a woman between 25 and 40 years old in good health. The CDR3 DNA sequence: TGTGCCAGCACCCGGGACAGCGACTTCGGCGATGAGCAGTTCTTC. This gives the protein CASTRDSDFGDEQFF.